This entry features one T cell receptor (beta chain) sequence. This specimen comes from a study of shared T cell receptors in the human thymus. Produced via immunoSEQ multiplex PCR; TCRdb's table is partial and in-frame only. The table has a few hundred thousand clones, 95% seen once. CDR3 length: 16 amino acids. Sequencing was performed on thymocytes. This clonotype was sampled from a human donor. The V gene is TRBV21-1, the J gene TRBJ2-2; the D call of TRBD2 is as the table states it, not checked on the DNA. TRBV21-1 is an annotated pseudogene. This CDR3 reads CAKETSGRKYTGELFF. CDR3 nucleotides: TGTGCCAAGGAGACTAGCGGGAGGAAGTACACCGGGGAGCTGTTTTTT.